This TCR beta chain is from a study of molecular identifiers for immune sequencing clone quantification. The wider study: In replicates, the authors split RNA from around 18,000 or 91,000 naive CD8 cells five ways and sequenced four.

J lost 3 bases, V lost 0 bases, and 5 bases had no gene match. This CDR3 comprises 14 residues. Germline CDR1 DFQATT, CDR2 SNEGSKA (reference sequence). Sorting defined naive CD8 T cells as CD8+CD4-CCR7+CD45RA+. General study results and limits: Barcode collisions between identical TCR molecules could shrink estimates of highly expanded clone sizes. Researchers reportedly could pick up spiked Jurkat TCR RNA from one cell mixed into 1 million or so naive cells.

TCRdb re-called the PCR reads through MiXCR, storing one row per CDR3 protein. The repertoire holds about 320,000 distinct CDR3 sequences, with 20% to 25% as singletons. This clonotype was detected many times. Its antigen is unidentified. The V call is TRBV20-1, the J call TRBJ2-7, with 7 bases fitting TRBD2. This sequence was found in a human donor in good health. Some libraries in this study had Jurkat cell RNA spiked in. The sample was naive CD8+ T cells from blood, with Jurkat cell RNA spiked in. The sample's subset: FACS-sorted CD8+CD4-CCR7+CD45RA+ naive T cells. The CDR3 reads CSARDLAESYEQYF. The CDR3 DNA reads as TGCAGTGCTAGAGATCTAGCGGAAAGCTACGAGCAGTACTTC.